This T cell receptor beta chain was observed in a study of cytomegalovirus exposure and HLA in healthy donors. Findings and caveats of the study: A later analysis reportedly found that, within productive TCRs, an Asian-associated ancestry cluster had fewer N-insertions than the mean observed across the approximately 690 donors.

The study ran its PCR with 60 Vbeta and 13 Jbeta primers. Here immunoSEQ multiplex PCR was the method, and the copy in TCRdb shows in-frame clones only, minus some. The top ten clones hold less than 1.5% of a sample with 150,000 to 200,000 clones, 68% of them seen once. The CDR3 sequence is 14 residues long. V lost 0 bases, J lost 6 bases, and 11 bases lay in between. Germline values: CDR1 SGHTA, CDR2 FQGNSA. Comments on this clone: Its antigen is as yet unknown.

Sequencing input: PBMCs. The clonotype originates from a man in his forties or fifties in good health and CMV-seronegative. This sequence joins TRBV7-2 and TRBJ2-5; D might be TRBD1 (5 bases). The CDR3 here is CASSLARDPQTQYF. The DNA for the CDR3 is TGTGCCAGCAGCTTAGCCAGGGATCCACAGACCCAGTACTTC.